This T cell receptor beta chain is from a study of T-cell reconstitution after alpha-beta-depleted transplantation in children. Unique molecular identifiers featured in how the TCRbeta library was prepared. TCRdb passed the PCR reads through MiXCR, listing each CDR3 protein once. This table has about a million distinct CDR3 sequences, about 29% appearing once. This clonotype was seen a handful of times. The CDR3 totals 16 residues. The germline V and J ends were trimmed by 0 bases and 2 bases, with 11 bases remaining between them. The germline gives CDR1 LGHNA, CDR2 YNFKEQ. This sequence joins TRBV4-2 and TRBJ2-1, with D possibly TRBD2 on 5 matching bases. Material: PBMCs, mostly from graft donor cells, obtained 360 days after TCRalphabeta/CD19-depleted stem cell transplant. This sequence originates from a boy under two years old who had a stem cell transplant for SCID, so the T cells may come from the graft donor. The CDR3 bases are TGTGCCAGCAGCCAAGATCCGGACTCCCCCTACAATGAGCAGTTCTTC. Its protein is CASSQDPDSPYNEQFF.